The T cell receptor (beta chain) described here comes from a study of blood T cell repertoires in COVID-19. The CDR3 is 17 amino acids. V gave up 0 bases and J gave up 8 bases; unmatched junction bases: 10. CDR1 SGHRS and CDR2 YFSETQ come from the germline V gene. Profiling relied on immunoSEQ multiplex PCR, and the TCRdb table lists in-frame clones only, not all of them. Found here are some 220,000 clones, 86% of them singletons; the top ten hold 3% to 4.5%. Input material: PBMCs or T cells enriched from blood (not recorded which). The TCR was taken from a woman in her forties with acute COVID-19. The chain is built from TRBV5-1 and TRBJ1-4; 10 nucleotides match TRBD1. DNA for the CDR3: TGCGCCAGCAGCTTGGCAATCAAGCCGGGACAGGGGGAAAAACTGTTTTTT. This codes for CASSLAIKPGQGEKLFF.